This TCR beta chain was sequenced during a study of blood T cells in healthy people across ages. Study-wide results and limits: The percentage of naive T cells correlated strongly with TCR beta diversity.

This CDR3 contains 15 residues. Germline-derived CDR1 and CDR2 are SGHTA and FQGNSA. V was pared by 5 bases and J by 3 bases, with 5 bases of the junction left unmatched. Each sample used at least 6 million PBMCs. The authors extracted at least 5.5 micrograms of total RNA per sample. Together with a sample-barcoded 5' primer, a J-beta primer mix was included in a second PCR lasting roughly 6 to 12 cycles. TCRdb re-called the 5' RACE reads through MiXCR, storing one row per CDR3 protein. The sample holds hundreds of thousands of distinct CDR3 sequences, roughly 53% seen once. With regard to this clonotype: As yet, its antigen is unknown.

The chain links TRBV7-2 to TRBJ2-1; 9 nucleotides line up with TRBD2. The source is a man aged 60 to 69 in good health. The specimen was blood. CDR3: CASSAFSGGYNEQFF. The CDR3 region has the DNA TGTGCCAGCAGCGCCTTTAGCGGGGGCTACAATGAGCAGTTCTTC.